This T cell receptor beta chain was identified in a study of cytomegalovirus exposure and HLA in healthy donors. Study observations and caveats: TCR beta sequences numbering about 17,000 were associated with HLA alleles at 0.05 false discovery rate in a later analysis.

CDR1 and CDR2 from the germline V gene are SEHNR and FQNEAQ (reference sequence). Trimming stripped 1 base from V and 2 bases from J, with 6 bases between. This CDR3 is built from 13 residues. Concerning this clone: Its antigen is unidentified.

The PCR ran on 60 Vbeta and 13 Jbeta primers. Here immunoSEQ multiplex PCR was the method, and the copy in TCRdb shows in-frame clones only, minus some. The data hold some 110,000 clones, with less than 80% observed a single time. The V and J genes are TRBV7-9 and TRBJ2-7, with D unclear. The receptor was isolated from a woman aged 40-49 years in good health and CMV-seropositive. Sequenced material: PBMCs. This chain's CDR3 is CASSLGQPYEQYF. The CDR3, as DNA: TGTGCCAGCAGCTTAGGGCAACCCTACGAGCAGTACTTC. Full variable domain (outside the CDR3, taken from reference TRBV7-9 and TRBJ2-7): DTGVSQNPRHKITKRGQNVTFRCDPISEHNRLYWYRQTLGQGPEFLTYFQNEAQLEKSRLLSDRFSAERPKGSFSTLEIQRTEQGDSAMYLCASSLGQPYEQYFGPGTRLTVT.